This T cell receptor (beta chain) was retrieved from a study of identical twins. Study-level findings and limits: Clonotypes of the beta chain that were abundant in cord blood carried fewer insertions (memory repertoires showed none).

Template switching, a step in the protocol, added a universal primer site, and cDNA carried unique molecular identifiers. TCRdb passed the 5' RACE reads through MiXCR, listing each CDR3 protein once. The sample contains fewer than 900,000 distinct CDR3 sequences, 15% to 20% of which appear only once. For this clonotype: The antigen is unknown.

V shed 7 bases and J shed 4 bases, with 14 bases lying between them. Germline assignment: CDR1 SEHNR and CDR2 FQNEAQ (reference sequence). The CDR3 length is 14 residues. Another study also made use of these data, one on T cells expressing NK-cell markers. That publication notes: Among the eight sequenced donors, seven tested HCMV-seropositive and one tested seronegative. Top CD8+ clonotypes included the dominant CD3+CD56+NKG2C+ clonotypes in six donors.

Material for sequencing was PBMCs. This chain links TRBV7-9 with TRBJ2-1; possibly TRBD1 for D (6 bases). The receptor's source is a woman under 30 in good health. The CDR3 DNA reads TGTGCCAGCAACAACCAGGGGATTTACAATGAGCAGTTCTTC. It yields the protein CASNNQGIYNEQFF.